The 31 T cell receptor beta chains below all came from one sample that was sequenced in a study of cytomegalovirus exposure and HLA in healthy donors. Use of 60 Vbeta and 13 Jbeta primers characterized the PCR. Profiling relied on immunoSEQ multiplex PCR, and the TCRdb table lists in-frame clones only, not all of them. The sample holds about 34,000 clones. Sequenced sample: PBMCs. The receptors shown here come from a woman aged 40 to 50 in good health and CMV-seropositive.

V is TRBV4-1 and J is TRBJ2-7; the match to TRBD2 covers 7 bases. V lost 4 bases to trimming and J lost 3 bases; unmatched junction nucleotides: 9. Germline V CDR1 and CDR2: MGHRA, YSYEKL. There are 15 residues in the CDR3. The CDR3 spells CASSLTTGGSYEQYF. The CDR3 DNA follows: TGCGCCAGCAGCCTCACGACCGGCGGGAGCTACGAGCAGTACTTC.

The chain links TRBV10-2 to TRBJ2-1; D may be TRBD2 (5 bases). The germline V gene has CDR1 WSHSY and CDR2 SAAADI. V lost 5 bases and J 0 bases, leaving 14 bases between the germline ends. CDR3 length: 16 amino acids. Written as DNA, the CDR3 is TGCGCCAGCAGTAAGGTAGCGCCGAGCTCCTACAATGAGCAGTTCTTC. Its translation is CASSKVAPSSYNEQFF.

This chain connects TRBV18 to TRBJ2-7; maybe TRBD1 (6 bases). This CDR3 comprises 13 residues. Germline V gene lookup returns CDR1 KGHSH and CDR2 LQKENI. Between the trimmed V and J ends, which lost 3 bases and 4 bases, there was a span of 10 bases. The CDR3 here is CASSPGQNYEQYF. The CDR3 DNA sequence: TGTGCCAGCTCACCTGGACAGAATTACGAGCAGTACTTC.

Remarks on this clone: Mismatch with germline at one junction end may stem from a read error. The rearrangement uses TRBV4-1 and TRBJ1-1; a possible D gene is TRBD1 (5 bases). The CDR3 has 14 residues. The V gene's germline CDR1 is MGHRA and CDR2 YSYEKL. CDR3 in amino acids: CASSLVQGEAEDFF. In nucleotides, the CDR3 is TGCGCCAGCAGCCTCGTCCAAGGGGAAGCTGAAGATTTCTTT.

The CDR3 sequence: CASSLRGGNYGYTF. In nucleotides, the CDR3 is TGCGCCAGCAGCCTCCGCGGGGGGAACTATGGCTACACCTTC. V gene TRBV4-1 combines with J gene TRBJ1-2; perhaps TRBD1 as D (5 bases). Trimming pared 4 bases from V and 2 bases from J, leaving 11 bases between. CDR1 is MGHRA and CDR2 is YSYEKL in the germline V gene. The length of the CDR3 is 14 residues.

A word on this clone: Other DNA variants within this sample encode the same CDR3. J is TRBJ1-4 and V is TRBV28; TRBD1 matches at 7 bases. The V gene end was trimmed by 6 bases and the J gene end by 4 bases; junction bases not matched to a gene: 5. This CDR3 contains 14 residues. The germline gives CDR1 MDHEN, CDR2 SYDVKM. The CDR3 sequence is CASSPGQSNEKLFF. The DNA for the CDR3 is TGTGCCAGCAGCCCGGGACAGAGTAATGAAAAACTGTTTTTT.

The J gene is TRBJ1-1, the V gene TRBV2; 7 bases fit TRBD1. The trim removed 5 bases at V and 1 base at J, leaving 4 bases unmatched. In germline, CDR1 is SNHLY, CDR2 FYNNEI. The CDR3 is 14 residues long. CDR3 in DNA: TGTGCCAGCAGTCGACAGGGAGGGAACACTGAAGCTTTCTTT. Amino acids: CASSRQGGNTEAFF.

Worth noting for this clone: At one end, the junction sequence differs from germline, possibly due to a read error. The J gene is TRBJ2-2, the V gene TRBV7-7, with 7 bases fitting TRBD1. The CDR3 runs 14 residues. From germline, CDR1 is SSHAT and CDR2 FNYEAQ (reference sequence). The DNA for the CDR3 is TGTACCAGCAGCTTATTGCAGGGGGCCGGGGAGCTGTTTTTT. Its translation: CTSSLLQGAGELFF.

The genes are TRBV5-1 and TRBJ1-1; a weak D match, TRBD1 (6 bases). V was clipped by 4 bases and J by 3 bases, with 13 bases between them. Germline CDR1 is SGHRS and CDR2 is YFSETQ. CDR3 length equals 14 residues. CDR3 region: CASSRGGLDTEAFF. CDR3 nucleotides: TGCGCCAGCAGCAGGGGGGGGCTTGACACTGAAGCTTTCTTT.

This chain connects TRBV7-2 to TRBJ1-2, with D unclear. This CDR3 has 14 residues. In germline, CDR1 is SGHTA, CDR2 FQGNSA. Trimming cost V 1 base and J 10 bases, with 16 bases left between them. Written as DNA, the CDR3 is TGTGCCAGCAGCTTAGGGCTACTTTCGGGTTCCTACACCTTC. This encodes CASSLGLLSGSYTF.

J is TRBJ2-5 and V is TRBV29-1, with a tentative D call TRBD1 (6 bases). V dropped 4 bases and J dropped 4 bases, with 16 bases sitting between them. The germline V gene encodes CDR1 SQVTM and CDR2 ANQGSEA. The CDR3 is 14 amino acids. The CDR3: CSVAPGVSVETQYF. In DNA, the CDR3 is TGCAGCGTTGCCCCAGGGGTAAGTGTAGAGACCCAGTACTTC.

This chain connects TRBV6-1 to TRBJ1-2; D gene unclear. Germline V gene data show CDR1 as MNHNS and CDR2 as SASEGT. Trimming took off 2 bases at V and 2 bases at J, with 6 bases between the two ends. This CDR3 comprises 13 residues. Here the CDR3 DNA reads TGTGCCAGCAGTGAATCCCGGAACTATGGCTACACCTTC. This gives the protein CASSESRNYGYTF.

V is TRBV5-1 and J is TRBJ2-7; 10 nucleotides agree with TRBD2. CDR3 size: 17 residues. CDR1 and CDR2 (germline): SGHRS, YFSETQ. Germline trimming cut 2 bases from V and 0 bases from J; bases unmatched to any gene: 8. CDR3 region: CASSLERTSGISYEQYF. CDR3 nucleotides: TGCGCCAGCAGCTTAGAGAGGACTAGCGGTATCTCCTACGAGCAGTACTTC.

V and J are TRBV5-6 and TRBJ1-1, with TRBD1 matching 7 bases. The germline V gene has CDR1 SGHDT and CDR2 YYEEEE. The CDR3 is made up of 12 amino acids. Unmatched junction bases numbered 1, after V lost 5 bases and J lost 3 bases. As DNA, the CDR3 is TGTGCCAGCAGTCAGGGGGACACTGAAGCTTTCTTT. Its protein is CASSQGDTEAFF.

The chain links TRBV9 to TRBJ2-3, with D unclear. Germline CDR1 and CDR2: SGDLS and YYNGEE. Trimming pared 0 bases from V and 6 bases from J, leaving 11 bases between. The CDR3 runs to 14 residues. CDR3 loop: CASSVAPAGDTQYF. CDR3 DNA sequence: TGTGCCAGCAGCGTAGCCCCAGCCGGGGATACGCAGTATTTT.

The chain combines TRBV30 with TRBJ1-2; 8 positions match TRBD1. This CDR3 spans 12 amino acids. Germline CDR1 reads GTSNPN; CDR2 reads SVGIG (reference sequence). The J segment lost 3 bases and the V segment lost 5 bases, leaving 2 bases of the junction unmatched. The CDR3 spells CAWLDRDYGYTF. The CDR3 DNA is TGTGCCTGGTTGGACAGGGACTATGGCTACACCTTC.

The genes are TRBV19 and TRBJ1-2; 10 positions match TRBD1. Germline-derived CDR1 and CDR2 are LNHDA and SQIVND (reference sequence). The J segment lost 13 bases and the V segment lost 2 bases, leaving 10 bases of the junction unmatched. This CDR3 is built from 14 residues. This CDR3 is CASSITGTGVLLTF. CDR3 DNA sequence: TGTGCCAGTAGTATAACCGGGACAGGGGTATTGCTCACCTTC.

The rearrangement uses TRBV6-4 and TRBJ1-1; D is undetermined. The CDR3 has 14 amino acids. V was trimmed by 6 bases and J by 0 bases, leaving 11 bases between them. Per the germline V gene, CDR1 is MRHNA and CDR2 is SNTAGT. The CDR3, as DNA: TGTGCCAGCAGGCCGACACCGATGAACACTGAAGCTTTCTTT. Translated: CASRPTPMNTEAFF.

V gene TRBV30 combines with J gene TRBJ2-5; a weak D match, TRBD1 (5 bases). This CDR3 has 15 residues. Germline V gives CDR1 GTSNPN, CDR2 SVGIG (reference sequence). The ends were cut back, 3 bases at V and 7 bases at J, with 21 bases in the middle. The CDR3 here is CAWSPKGPGHATQYF. In nucleotides, the CDR3 is TGTGCCTGGAGCCCTAAAGGCCCAGGGCACGCGACCCAGTACTTC.

The chain recombines TRBV14 with TRBJ1-1; TRBD1 matches 8 bases. V was pared by 0 bases and J by 4 bases, with 10 bases of the junction left unmatched. Looked up from germline, CDR1 is SGHDN and CDR2 is FVKESK. CDR3 length: 17 amino acids. DNA of the CDR3: TGTGCCAGCAGCCAAGAGGGACTGAAGGACAGGGCCACTGAAGCTTTCTTT. Protein product: CASSQEGLKDRATEAFF. Looking up the rest from reference TRBV14 and TRBJ1-1 gives the full variable domain: EAGVTQFPSHSVIEKGQTVTLRCDPISGHDNLYWYRRVMGKEIKFLLHFVKESKQDESGMPNNRFLAERTGGTYSTLKVQPAELEDSGVYFCASSQEGLKDRATEAFFGQGTRLTVV.

The chain has TRBV7-2 and TRBJ2-1; the D gene is possibly TRBD2 (6 bases). This CDR3 has 15 residues. Per the germline V gene, CDR1 is SGHTA and CDR2 is FQGNSA. V dropped 1 base and J dropped 4 bases, with 11 bases sitting between them. In nucleotides, the CDR3 is TGTGCCAGCAGCTTAGGGGCTAGCGTATACAATGAGCAGTTCTTC. Translated, it gives CASSLGASVYNEQFF.

The chain carries TRBV10-3 and TRBJ1-6; 10 nucleotides match TRBD1. Looked up from germline, CDR1 is ENHRY and CDR2 is SYGVKD. The CDR3 has 14 amino acids. J was trimmed by 7 bases and V by 6 bases; bases with no gene match: 3. The CDR3: CAISRGQGNSPLHF. In nucleotides, the CDR3 is TGTGCCATCAGCCGGGGACAGGGGAATTCACCCCTCCACTTT.

The chain uses TRBV4-2 and TRBJ2-5; TRBD1 matches 9 bases. CDR1 and CDR2 (germline): LGHNA, YNFKEQ. This CDR3 is 15 amino acids long. The V segment lost 3 bases and the J segment 5 bases; nucleotides outside the gene matches: 7. The CDR3 spells CASSHDTGGGETQYF. The CDR3 DNA reads as TGTGCCAGCAGCCACGACACAGGGGGCGGGGAGACCCAGTACTTC.

The chain combines TRBV6-5 with TRBJ2-1; 10 bases are a match to TRBD2. There are 15 residues in the CDR3. CDR1 and CDR2 (germline): MNHEY, SVGAGI. The ends lost 5 bases at V and 9 bases at J; junction bases unmatched: 10. For the CDR3, the DNA is TGTGCCAGCAGTACGGGGTCCCTAGCGGGAGTTGAGCAGTTCTTC. Its protein is CASSTGSLAGVEQFF.

This chain connects TRBV6-1 to TRBJ1-2; 8 bases map to TRBD1. V shed 6 bases and J 3 bases; nucleotides not matched to a gene: 9. Germline CDR1 reads MNHNS; CDR2 reads SASEGT. The CDR3 runs to 15 residues. The CDR3 protein is CASRVEDRAYYGYTF. CDR3 nucleotide sequence: TGTGCCAGCAGAGTCGAGGACAGGGCTTACTATGGCTACACCTTC.

CDR3 DNA sequence: TGCAGTGCTTCGGGGGGGGAAAAACTGTTTTTT. Residues: CSASGGEKLFF. The chain has TRBV20-1 and TRBJ1-4, with D perhaps matching TRBD1 (5 bases). Germline V CDR1 and CDR2: DFQATT, SNEGSKA (reference sequence). V shed 5 bases and J shed 8 bases, with 9 bases lying between them. This CDR3 region has 11 residues.

The chain uses TRBV7-9 and TRBJ1-1, with 8 bases matching TRBD1. The germline gives CDR1 SEHNR, CDR2 FQNEAQ (reference sequence). V was pared by 5 bases and J by 0 bases, with 8 bases of the junction left unmatched. This CDR3 region has 16 residues. CDR3 sequence: CASSPPRGQVNTEAFF. CDR3 in DNA: TGTGCCAGCAGCCCCCCTAGGGGACAGGTGAACACTGAAGCTTTCTTT.

V and J are TRBV7-2 and TRBJ1-2, with no clear D. With 0 bases removed from V and 2 bases from J, the gap between germline ends came to 7 bases. The V gene's germline CDR1 is SGHTA and CDR2 FQGNSA. The CDR3 totals 14 residues. CDR3: CASSLATGNYGYTF. The CDR3 coding sequence is TGTGCCAGCAGCTTAGCCACCGGGAACTATGGCTACACCTTC.

The chain joins TRBV19 to TRBJ2-7; the match to TRBD2 covers 9 bases. The length of the CDR3 is 13 residues. Trimming cost V 4 bases and J 3 bases; bases outside gene matches: 1. Germline V gene lookup returns CDR1 LNHDA and CDR2 SQIVND (reference sequence). DNA for the CDR3: TGTGCCAGTAGTACTAGCGGGGACTACGAGCAGTACTTC. This translates into CASSTSGDYEQYF.

The J gene is TRBJ2-2, the V gene TRBV18, with a possible D match to TRBD1 (5 bases). Trimming took off 3 bases at V and 4 bases at J, with 12 bases between the two ends. The CDR3 is 15 amino acids. Germline loops: CDR1 KGHSH, CDR2 LQKENI. As DNA, the CDR3 is TGTGCCAGCTCACCGCTAGGGGTCGGCACCGGGGAGCTGTTTTTT. This sequence encodes CASSPLGVGTGELFF.

The chain has TRBV19 and TRBJ1-2; D remains ambiguous. Between the trimmed V and J ends, which lost 6 bases and 5 bases, there was a span of 10 bases. Per the germline V gene, CDR1 is LNHDA and CDR2 is SQIVND (reference sequence). The CDR3 is 12 amino acids. DNA of the CDR3: TGTGCCAGTAGACGAGGGCTTTATGGCTACACCTTC. As protein: CASRRGLYGYTF.